A selection of T cell receptor beta chains follows, all from one sample in a study of cytomegalovirus exposure and HLA in healthy donors. Produced via immunoSEQ multiplex PCR; TCRdb's table is partial and in-frame only. Of some 59,000 clones listed, 82% are singletons. Specimen: PBMCs. The receptors shown here come from a woman aged 18-30 years in good health and CMV-seronegative. The CDR3 runs from the conserved cysteine through the conserved F or W. D genes are given only for firm matches. The size field is filled for only some rows; it gives once, few, many or a size class.

TGTGCCAGCAGCCTAGGGGGACGGATCTACACCTTC	CASSLGGRIYTF	TRBV27	TRBJ1-2	12	-	-
TGTGCCAGCGGGGGGGGGACTAGGTCCTACGAGCAGTACTTC	CASGGGTRSYEQYF	TRBV9	TRBJ2-7	14	TRBD2	once
TGTGCCAGCTCACCAGGCTCCAATCAGCCCCAGCATTTT	CASSPGSNQPQHF	TRBV18	TRBJ1-5	13	-	-
TGCGCCAGCAGCCAAGACTCTGGGACTAGCACAGATACGCAGTATTTT	CASSQDSGTSTDTQYF	TRBV4-1	TRBJ2-3	16	-	-
TGTGCCAGCAGATGGGGACTAGCGGGAGCAGATACGCAGTATTTT	CASRWGLAGADTQYF	TRBV7-9	TRBJ2-3	15	TRBD2	-
TGTGCCAGCAGTGATGGACAGGCAGCTAACTATGGCTACACCTTC	CASSDGQAANYGYTF	TRBV6-1	TRBJ1-2	15	TRBD1	-
TGCAGCGCCCGGGAGGTCGGTGAGCCCCAGCATTTT	CSAREVGEPQHF	TRBV29-1	TRBJ1-5	12	-	-
TGCGCCAGCAGTAATCAGCGGGAGGTAGATACGCAGTATTTT	CASSNQREVDTQYF	TRBV5-1	TRBJ2-3	14	TRBD2	-
TGTGCCAGCAGACTTTCCCCCGGGACAGGGCTCTACGAGCAGTACTTC	CASRLSPGTGLYEQYF	TRBV5-4	TRBJ2-7	16	TRBD1	-
TGTGCCAGCAGTGAAGCGCAAAGGAGGGTTCGGAATCCCTTC	CASSEAQRRVRNPF	TRBV6-1	TRBJ1-2	14	-	once
TGTGCCAGCAGTTTATGGAGACTAGCGGGAGGGAGGAACAATGAGCAGTTCTTC	CASSLWRLAGGRNNEQFF	TRBV28	TRBJ2-1	18	TRBD2	-
TGCGCCAGCAGCATCGTGGGACTAGCGGCCTACGAGCAGTACTTC	CASSIVGLAAYEQYF	TRBV5-1	TRBJ2-7	15	TRBD2	-
TGCAGCGTTGAACCTACAGGGAACACTGAAGCTTTCTTT	CSVEPTGNTEAFF	TRBV29-1	TRBJ1-1	13	-	medium-sized
TGCAGCGTGGACCGGGACACCTCGAACACTGAAGCTTTCTTT	CSVDRDTSNTEAFF	TRBV29-1	TRBJ1-1	14	-	-
TGTGCCAGCAGTACAGTAAAGCAGTACTTC	CASSTVKQYF	TRBV6-1	TRBJ2-5	10	-	few
TGTGCCAGCAGCTGGTCGGGCTACGAGCAGTACTTC	CASSWSGYEQYF	TRBV5-6	TRBJ2-7	12	-	-
TGTGCCAGCAGCCAAGCGACAGGGAGCGACTATGGCTACACCTTC	CASSQATGSDYGYTF	TRBV4-2	TRBJ1-2	15	TRBD1	-
TGTGCCAGCAGTGAGACAGGCTGGATGGATGCTTTCTTT	CASSETGWMDAFF	TRBV28	TRBJ1-1	13	-	-
TGTGCCAGCAGCTTTGAGGGTAATCAGCCCCAGCATTTT	CASSFEGNQPQHF	TRBV5-4	TRBJ1-5	13	-	-
TGTGCCAGCAGTCGACAGGTGTTTAATGAAAAACTGTTTTTT	CASSRQVFNEKLFF	TRBV28	TRBJ1-4	14	-	-
TGTGCCAGCAGTTTAGATGCGGGGACTAGCGGGAGCTACGAGCAGTACTTC	CASSLDAGTSGSYEQYF	TRBV28	TRBJ2-7	17	TRBD2	-
TGCAGCGTCGGAAAAGGACTAGCGGGTCACTACAATGAGCAGTTCTTC	CSVGKGLAGHYNEQFF	TRBV29-1	TRBJ2-1	16	TRBD2	-
TGTGCCAGCAGTTTAACAGGGGTCCATGGCTACACCTTC	CASSLTGVHGYTF	TRBV28	TRBJ1-2	13	TRBD1	-
TGTGCCTGGAGTGTAGGGGGGACAGGGTCCTACGAGCAGTACTTC	CAWSVGGTGSYEQYF	TRBV30	TRBJ2-7	15	TRBD1	-
TGTGCCAGCAGCTTAGGACTAGCGGGAGGGTCCTACGAGCAGTACTTC	CASSLGLAGGSYEQYF	TRBV7-3	TRBJ2-7	16	TRBD2	-
TGTGCCAGCTCCAACACGGGGGGGGCTAGCACAGATACGCAGTATTTT	CASSNTGGASTDTQYF	TRBV18	TRBJ2-3	16	TRBD2	-
TGTGCCAGCAGTTTATATAGGACAACAACTAATGAAAAACTGTTTTTT	CASSLYRTTTNEKLFF	TRBV27	TRBJ1-4	16	-	-
TGTGCCACCCAGCGGGGGGAGGACACCGGGGAGCTGTTTTTT	CATQRGEDTGELFF	TRBV19	TRBJ2-2	14	TRBD2	-
TGTGCCAGCTCACTCGGACAGGGTGAAGAAAAACTGTTTTTT	CASSLGQGEEKLFF	TRBV18	TRBJ1-4	14	TRBD1	-
TGTGCCAGCAGCGACCCGGACAGGGATGACTATGGCTACACCTTC	CASSDPDRDDYGYTF	TRBV9	TRBJ1-2	15	TRBD1	-
TGTGCCTGGAGTGCCGGGCTAGCGGGAGGGCGCGGCGGGGAGCTGTTTTTT	CAWSAGLAGGRGGELFF	TRBV30	TRBJ2-2	17	TRBD2	once
TGCGCCAGCAGCCTGGACAGGGTCGCTAGCACAGATACGCAGTATTTT	CASSLDRVASTDTQYF	TRBV10-1	TRBJ2-3	16	TRBD1	-
TGTGCCACCAATGGGGAGATGGGCCAGAACACCGGGGAGCTGTTTTTT	CATNGEMGQNTGELFF	TRBV10-3	TRBJ2-2	16	-	-
TGCAGCGGTGGAGGACTAGCGGCTTACAATGAGCAGTTCTTC	CSGGGLAAYNEQFF	TRBV29-1	TRBJ2-1	14	TRBD2	-
TGCGCCAGCAGCTTGGTTTTCCAGGGGGCCACTGGGGCCAACGTCCTGACTTTC	CASSLVFQGATGANVLTF	TRBV5-1	TRBJ2-6	18	TRBD1	-
TGCGCCAGCAGCTTGGAGGCGCATCGAGGAGAGACCCAGTACTTC	CASSLEAHRGETQYF	TRBV5-1	TRBJ2-5	15	-	once
TGTGCCAGCAGTTCTTCCGGGACAGAGATTCATTTT	CASSSSGTEIHF	TRBV28	TRBJ1-3	12	TRBD1	-
TGTGCCAGCAGCGCACAGACAGGGGGCCGGGACGGGGAGCTGTTTTTT	CASSAQTGGRDGELFF	TRBV9	TRBJ2-2	16	TRBD1	-
TGTGCCAGCAGCTTAGCGGGCTCCTCCGAGCAGTACTTC	CASSLAGSSEQYF	TRBV7-2	TRBJ2-7	13	-	-
TGTGCCAGCAGCGTAGCCGAGCGGCCCTTACCCTTGATTGGTGAGCAGTTCTTC	CASSVAERPLPLIGEQFF	TRBV9	TRBJ2-1	18	-	few
TGTGCCAGCAGCGTAGCGGAGACAGCTGAAGCTTTCTTT	CASSVAETAEAFF	TRBV9	TRBJ1-1	13	-	-
TGTGCCAGCAGCGGCCCATACCCCCGGGCGGGAGCAGAGACCCAGTACTTC	CASSGPYPRAGAETQYF	TRBV7-2	TRBJ2-5	17	TRBD2	-
TGTGCCAGCTCACCATCAAGCCGGACTAGCGGGAACTCCAATGAGCAGTTCTTC	CASSPSSRTSGNSNEQFF	TRBV18	TRBJ2-1	18	TRBD2	once
TGTGCCAGCAGCCAAGATACGCTAATTAATTCACCCCTCCACTTT	CASSQDTLINSPLHF	TRBV4-2	TRBJ1-6	15	-	once
TGTGCCAGCAGTTTATTAGCAGGGGGCAGAAACAGTCAGTACTTC	CASSLLAGGRNSQYF	TRBV28	TRBJ2-4	15	TRBD1	-
TGTGCCAGCAGCCCTTCAGGGCAGGGGGGCTATGGCTACACCTTC	CASSPSGQGGYGYTF	TRBV7-3	TRBJ1-2	15	TRBD1	-
TGTGCCAGCAGCGTAGGGACTAGCGGGAGGGCCCCTGGGGCCAACGTCCTGACTTTC	CASSVGTSGRAPGANVLTF	TRBV9	TRBJ2-6	19	TRBD2	-
TGCAGCGTTGAGTTGACCAGGGGTAGCTCTGGAAACACCATATATTTT	CSVELTRGSSGNTIYF	TRBV29-1	TRBJ1-3	16	-	-
TGTGCCAGCAGAGAGTCCCAAGAGACCCAGTACTTC	CASRESQETQYF	TRBV7-8	TRBJ2-5	12	-	-
TGTGCCAGCACCGAGTTTGTTCCCCTTAACACCGGGGAGCTGTTTTTT	CASTEFVPLNTGELFF	TRBV16	TRBJ2-2	16	-	-
TGTGCCAGCAGCTTGTTAGGACAGGGGGCGCACTCTGGAAACACCATATATTTT	CASSLLGQGAHSGNTIYF	TRBV5-4	TRBJ1-3	18	TRBD1	-
TGTGCCAGCAGTGGAGGCCCCAAGGATACGCAGTATTTT	CASSGGPKDTQYF	TRBV6-1	TRBJ2-3	13	-	once
TGTGCCAGTAGTATGTTAGACAGGGAGATGGTCGCTGAAGCTTTCTTT	CASSMLDREMVAEAFF	TRBV19	TRBJ1-1	16	TRBD1	-